This TCR beta chain derives from a study of blood T cell repertoires in COVID-19. Turning to the study itself: The origin of the acute and convalescent COVID-19 samples was the United States, Italy and Spain. T cells, B-cell-depleted T cells, or PBMCs provided the cDNA or gDNA that served as material.

Study processing details: By means of reference gene primer amplification, nucleated cell counts were estimated. Sequencing was performed with immunoSEQ multiplex PCR; in TCRdb, only in-frame clones are kept and a portion is missing. The D gene and trimming were derived from the DNA, and the V and J assignments and clone size from that table. The sample lists 300,000 to 350,000 clones, under 95% occurring once. CDR3 length: 16 residues. The ends lost 3 bases at V and 5 bases at J; junction bases unmatched: 10. Germline values: CDR1 GTSNPN, CDR2 SVGIG (reference sequence). The rearrangement uses TRBV30 and TRBJ2-3, with TRBD2 identical over 11 bases. The sample comprised peripheral blood. This receptor was identified in a woman between 18 and 29 years old who had recovered from COVID-19. In DNA, the CDR3 is TGTGCCTGGAGCGGACTAGCGGGTCTCCAGGGAGATACGCAGTATTTT. Translated: CAWSGLAGLQGDTQYF.